What follows are 9 T cell receptor beta chains derived from one specimen sequenced in a study of CD8 T cells in ankylosing spondylitis (dated by TCRdb to 2015 to 2018). The library was generated by 5' RACE. Sequencing was performed on an Illumina HiSeq 2500. The public reads were reprocessed in TCRdb via fastp at Q25 and MiXCR, keeping in-frame beta chains. Each CDR3 protein gets just one entry, which takes the most common genes and DNA from the rows behind it. Present in this sample are fewer than 250,000 distinct CDR3 sequences, roughly a tenth of which were seen just once. In total, the top ten clones hold around 2.6% of the sample. The source material was blood, either unsorted or a sorted T cell fraction (not recorded which). These receptors came from a male donor with ankylosing spondylitis or in good health (not recorded which).

This clonotype has ten or more counts. The chain has TRBV3-1 and TRBJ2-1, with D perhaps TRBD1 (6 bases). The CDR3 contains 13 residues. The V gene's germline CDR1 is LGHDT and CDR2 YNNKEL (reference sequence). V was clipped by 4 bases and J by 7 bases, with 11 bases between them. This CDR3 reads CASSRTTGNEQFF. The CDR3 coding sequence is TGTGCCAGCAGCCGAACTACAGGGAATGAGCAGTTCTTC.

In this sample, this clonotype turned up many times. V gene TRBV6-2 or TRBV6-3 combines with J gene TRBJ1-1; D may be TRBD1 (5 bases). The ends were cut back, 4 bases at V and 8 bases at J, with 8 bases in the middle. The V gene's germline CDR1 is MNHEY and CDR2 SVGEGT. The CDR3 extends over 11 amino acids. This CDR3 is CASSWAGEAFF. DNA for the CDR3: TGTGCCAGCAGTTGGGCAGGGGAAGCTTTCTTT.

This clonotype was seen repeatedly, ten times or more. J is TRBJ2-7 and V is TRBV19; 9 bases match TRBD1. Per germline, CDR1 LNHDA and CDR2 SQIVND (reference sequence). The CDR3 is 14 residues long. The junction had 4 bases not matched to a gene; V was cut back by 5 bases and J by 2 bases. CDR3 nucleotide sequence: TGTGCCAGTAGTCGGACAGGGGAAACCTACGAGCAGTACTTC. Amino acid sequence: CASSRTGETYEQYF.

This clonotype showed up just a few times. The rearrangement joins TRBV7-2 to TRBJ2-7, with a weak D call TRBD1 (5 bases). Germline V gene sequence: CDR1 SGHTA, CDR2 FQGNSA. The V gene lost 4 bases and the J gene lost 10 bases, with 11 bases spanning the gap. The CDR3 runs 11 residues. CDR3 bases: TGTGCCAGCAGCTCCACGACAGTTCAGTACTTC. Amino acids: CASSSTTVQYF.

This clonotype was seen many times. V is TRBV7-6 and J is TRBJ2-1, with 10 nucleotides matching TRBD2. The CDR3 is 17 residues long. Germline values: CDR1 SGHVS, CDR2 FNYEAQ. Losses at the gene ends were 4 bases for V and 3 bases for J; bases not matched to a gene: 9. CDR3 sequence: CASSSSLAGAGYNEQFF. The CDR3 region has the DNA TGTGCCAGCAGCTCGAGTCTAGCGGGAGCTGGCTACAATGAGCAGTTCTTC.

This clonotype was detected many times. The rearrangement joins TRBV6-1 to TRBJ2-1; 11 bases are shared with TRBD1. The CDR3 is 15 residues long. V lost 6 bases, J lost 3 bases, and 4 bases stayed unmatched. CDR1 and CDR2 (germline): MNHNS, SASEGT. CDR3 loop: CASSQGQGVYNEQFF. The DNA of the CDR3 is TGTGCCAGCAGCCAGGGACAGGGGGTCTACAATGAGCAGTTCTTC.

This clonotype was observed many times. J is TRBJ2-1 and V is TRBV11-2, with 12 positions matching TRBD2. V lost 7 bases to trimming and J lost 9 bases; unmatched junction nucleotides: 10. The CDR3 runs to 15 residues. CDR1 and CDR2 (germline): SGHAT, FQNNGV. The CDR3 is CASTPEGLAGTEQFF. CDR3 sequence (DNA): TGTGCCAGCACCCCTGAAGGACTAGCGGGAACTGAGCAGTTCTTC.

This clonotype was picked up many times. V is TRBV7-9 and J is TRBJ2-4; no reliable D call. Trimming took off 5 bases at V and 1 base at J, with 12 bases between the two ends. CDR1 and CDR2 (germline): SEHNR, FQNEAQ (reference sequence). This CDR3 comprises 15 residues. The CDR3 DNA sequence: TGTGCCAGCAGCGAGGTTCCGGAGGCCAAAAACATTCAGTACTTC. Amino acids: CASSEVPEAKNIQYF.

The chain combines TRBV7-7 with TRBJ2-2; D is undetermined. Germline lookup yields CDR1 SSHAT and CDR2 FNYEAQ (reference sequence). V gave up 1 base and J gave up 5 bases, with 11 bases separating them. The CDR3 is 15 residues long. The CDR3 DNA is TGTGCCAGCAGCTTAGGAGCGCCCCGGACCGGGGAGCTGTTTTTT. The encoded protein is CASSLGAPRTGELFF.